The sequence of this TCR beta chain was determined in a study of blood T cell repertoires in COVID-19. Whole-study context: PBMCs, B-cell-depleted T cells, or T cells provided the cDNA or gDNA that made up the material.

Here immunoSEQ multiplex PCR was the method, and the copy in TCRdb shows in-frame clones only, minus some. The sample includes about 220,000 clones, about four fifths of them seen just once. Germline values: CDR1 LGHDT, CDR2 YNNKEL (reference sequence). The CDR3 runs to 17 residues. The V end was cut by 4 bases, the J end by 2 bases, with 18 bases between. The TCR comes from a middle-aged woman with acute COVID-19. Sequencing used PBMCs or T cells enriched from blood (not recorded which). The J gene is TRBJ1-5, the V gene TRBV3-1 (or the pseudogene TRBV3-2); perhaps TRBD1 as D (5 bases). The CDR3 DNA is TGTGCCAGCAGCCCCAGGCCCGGAGGGACGGGCAATCAGCCCCAGCATTTT. Translation gives CASSPRPGGTGNQPQHF.